The source of this T cell receptor (beta chain) is a study of blood T cell repertoires in COVID-19. About the research overall: T cells, B-cell-depleted T cells, or PBMCs supplied cDNA or gDNA.

Here immunoSEQ multiplex PCR was the method, and the copy in TCRdb shows in-frame clones only, minus some. The table records hundreds of thousands of clones, 88% of them present only once. Residents of about two dozen US areas, aged about 18 to 100 years, made up the participants. Trimming took 3 bases from V and 1 from J, leaving 6 bases between them. The CDR3 extends over 13 amino acids. The genes are TRBV12-3 or TRBV12-4 and TRBJ1-1, with no clear D. The sequence was obtained from a woman aged 25 to 45 who had recovered from COVID-19. The sample consisted of PBMCs or T cells enriched from blood (not recorded which). The CDR3 protein is CASSFNRNTEAFF. In DNA, the CDR3 is TGTGCCAGCAGTTTTAATCGGAACACTGAAGCTTTCTTT.